This T cell receptor (beta chain) was captured by sequencing in a study of blood T cell repertoires in COVID-19. This clone has only one observation. Sequenced by immunoSEQ multiplex PCR; TCRdb stores in-frame clones only, minus some. The sample includes about 94,000 clones, roughly 74% of them seen just once. The CDR3 is 14 residues long. The ends were cut back, 0 bases at V and 8 bases at J, with 13 bases in the middle. Germline CDR1 reads SGHDN; CDR2 reads FVKESK. Sequencing was done on a sample of peripheral blood. This TCR came from a man between 65 and 85 years old with COVID-19, enrolled during active disease. The rearrangement uses TRBV14 and TRBJ1-2; possibly TRBD1 for D (5 bases). CDR3 amino acids: CASSQDTGPRGYTF. The CDR3 DNA reads as TGTGCCAGCAGCCAAGATACAGGCCCACGGGGCTACACCTTC.